One and the same sample provided the 9 T cell receptor beta chains below, sequenced in a study of cytomegalovirus exposure and HLA in healthy donors. Amplification used 60 Vbeta primers and 13 Jbeta primers. TCRdb's copy holds only in-frame clones and misses some; the assay was immunoSEQ multiplex PCR. The sample lists 130,000 to 150,000 clones, over 60% seen once, with 2.5% to 3.5% in the top ten. Sequences were obtained from PBMCs. These receptors originate from a man in his forties in good health and CMV-seropositive.

With respect to this clone: The identical CDR3 is also encoded by other nucleotide sequences in the sample. The gene calls are TRBV5-8 and TRBJ1-5; D might be TRBD1 (6 bases). Germline values: CDR1 SGHTS, CDR2 YDEGEE. The V and J ends lost 4 bases and 10 bases respectively, with 18 bases between them. CDR3 size: 14 residues. The CDR3 here is CASSPWGGGQPQHF. The CDR3 DNA sequence: TGTGCCAGCAGCCCCTGGGGGGGCGGACAACCCCAGCATTTT.

This chain's CDR3 is CASSHSGSDTDTQYF. The CDR3 DNA follows: TGTGCCAGCAGCCATAGCGGGAGTGACACAGATACGCAGTATTTT. The chain uses TRBV5-4 and TRBJ2-3, with TRBD2 identical over 9 bases. Unmatched junction bases numbered 5, after V lost 4 bases and J lost 2 bases. The CDR3 totals 15 residues. Germline values: CDR1 SGHNT, CDR2 YYREEE (reference sequence).

This clone was detected only a few times. This chain joins TRBV5-1 and TRBJ2-3; TRBD2 aligns across 11 bases. CDR3 length equals 15 residues. V lost 4 bases and J lost 10; bases outside the gene matches: 11. Germline V gives CDR1 SGHRS, CDR2 YFSETQ. The CDR3: CASSGSSGRPRAQYF. In DNA, the CDR3 is TGCGCCAGCAGCGGATCTAGCGGGAGGCCGAGGGCGCAGTATTTT.

The chain employs TRBV7-2 and TRBJ1-1; TRBD1 matches 8 bases. This CDR3 region has 15 residues. The germline V gene encodes CDR1 SGHTA and CDR2 FQGNSA. Losses at the gene ends were 5 bases for V and 5 bases for J; bases not matched to a gene: 10. The CDR3 loop is CASSARTGIGTEAFF. CDR3 coding DNA: TGTGCCAGCAGCGCCCGGACAGGGATAGGGACTGAAGCTTTCTTT.

The V and J genes are TRBV21-1 and TRBJ1-3; TRBD1 was called by the table and not checked on the DNA. TRBV21-1 is tagged as a pseudogene. The CDR3 consists of 15 residues. The CDR3 reads CASSKKEGAGNTIYF. The CDR3 nucleotides are TGTGCCAGCAGCAAAAAGGAGGGGGCCGGAAACACCATATATTTT.

The J gene is TRBJ2-7, the V gene TRBV28, with 8 bases lining up with TRBD1. CDR3 length equals 14 residues. Germline CDR1 MDHEN, CDR2 SYDVKM. Germline trimming cut 4 bases from V and 7 bases from J; bases unmatched to any gene: 9. CDR3 residues: CASSSGRTGREQYF. The CDR3 nucleotides are TGTGCCAGCAGTTCCGGACGGACAGGGCGTGAGCAGTACTTC.

The genes are TRBV18 and TRBJ2-7; TRBD1 matches 9 bases. Germline values: CDR1 KGHSH, CDR2 LQKENI. J was trimmed by 0 bases and V by 2 bases; bases with no gene match: 8. CDR3 length: 17 residues. The CDR3 DNA reads as TGTGCCAGCTCACCAGAGGGACAGGGAAAATTCTCCTACGAGCAGTACTTC. The encoded protein is CASSPEGQGKFSYEQYF.

The V and J genes are TRBV7-9 and TRBJ1-1; D may be TRBD1 (6 bases). CDR1 and CDR2 from the germline V gene are SEHNR and FQNEAQ (reference sequence). Trimming left V 4 bases short and J 7 bases short, with 10 bases between. The CDR3 is made up of 12 amino acids. The CDR3 loop is CASSYLTGEAFF. The CDR3 nucleotides read TGTGCCAGCAGCTACCTGACAGGTGAAGCTTTCTTT.

J is TRBJ1-1 and V is TRBV7-6; TRBD1 is a possible D gene (5 bases). Looked up from germline, CDR1 is SGHVS and CDR2 is FNYEAQ. This CDR3 spans 15 amino acids. The V end was cut by 3 bases, the J end by 7 bases, with 18 bases between. Here the CDR3 reads CASSLLGDSRVEAFF. The CDR3 nucleotides are TGTGCCAGCAGCTTGCTTGGCGACAGTCGAGTTGAAGCTTTCTTT.